This T cell receptor (beta chain) was retrieved from a study of T cells in Graves' hyperthyroidism and ophthalmopathy. Overall study: Upon initial diagnosis and before any treatment, peripheral blood was collected.

Amplification targeted TCR beta CDR3 regions from RNA transcripts. Researchers ran a first-round RT-PCR on the TCR CDR3 using the HTBI primer set. MiXCR was run by TCRdb on the multiplex PCR reads, yielding one entry per CDR3 protein. This table has 350,000 to 450,000 distinct CDR3 sequences, around 15% appearing once. CDR1 is SEHNR and CDR2 is FQNEAQ in the germline V gene (reference sequence). With V trimmed by 5 bases and J by 1 base, 10 bases remained unmatched. The CDR3 contains 18 residues. Study conclusions and caveats: Within blood appeared most thyroid clonotypes that had expanded above 0.001.

This clonotype has more than one count but fewer than ten. Its antigen is unknown. This TCR derives from a man between 50 and 59 years old with Graves' ophthalmopathy. J is TRBJ2-5 and V is TRBV7-9; 13 nucleotides line up with TRBD2. Specimen: blood. CDR3 region: CASSARLAGGDLQETQYF. The CDR3 DNA reads as TGTGCCAGCAGCGCCCGACTAGCGGGAGGTGACCTCCAAGAGACCCAGTACTTC.